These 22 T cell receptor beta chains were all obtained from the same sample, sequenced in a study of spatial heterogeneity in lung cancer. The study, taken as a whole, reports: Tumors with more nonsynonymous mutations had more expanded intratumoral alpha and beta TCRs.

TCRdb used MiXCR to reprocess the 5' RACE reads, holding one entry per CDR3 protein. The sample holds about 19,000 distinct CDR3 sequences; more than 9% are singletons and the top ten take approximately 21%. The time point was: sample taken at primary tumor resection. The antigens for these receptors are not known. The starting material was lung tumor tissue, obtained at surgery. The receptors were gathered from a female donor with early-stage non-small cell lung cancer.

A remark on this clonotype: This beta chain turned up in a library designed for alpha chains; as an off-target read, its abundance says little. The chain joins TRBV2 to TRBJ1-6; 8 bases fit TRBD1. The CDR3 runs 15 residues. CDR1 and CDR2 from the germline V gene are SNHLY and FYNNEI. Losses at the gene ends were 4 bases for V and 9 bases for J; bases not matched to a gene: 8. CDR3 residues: CASSVVGQGTSPLHF. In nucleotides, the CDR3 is TGTGCCAGCAGTGTCGTTGGACAGGGAACTTCACCCCTCCACTTT. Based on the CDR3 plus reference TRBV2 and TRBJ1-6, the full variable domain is EPEVTQTPSHQVTQMGQEVILRCVPISNHLYFYWYRQILGQKVEFLVSFYNNEISEKSEIFDDQFSVERPDGSNFTLKIRSTKLEDSAMYFCASSVVGQGTSPLHFGNGTRLTVT.

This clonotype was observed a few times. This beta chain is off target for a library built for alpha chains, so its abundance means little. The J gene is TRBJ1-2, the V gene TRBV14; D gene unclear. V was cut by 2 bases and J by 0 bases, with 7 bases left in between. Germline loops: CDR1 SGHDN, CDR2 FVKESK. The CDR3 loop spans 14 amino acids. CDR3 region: CASSQSRANYGYTF. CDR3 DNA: TGTGCCAGCAGCCAAAGCCGAGCTAACTATGGCTACACCTTC.

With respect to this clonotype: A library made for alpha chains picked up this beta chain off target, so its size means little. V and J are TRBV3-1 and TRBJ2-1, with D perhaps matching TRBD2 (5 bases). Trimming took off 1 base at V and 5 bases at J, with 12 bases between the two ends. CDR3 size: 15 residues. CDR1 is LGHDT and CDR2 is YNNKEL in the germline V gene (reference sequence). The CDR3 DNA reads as TGTGCCAGCAGCCAAGTCTATGACGGGGACAATGAGCAGTTCTTC. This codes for CASSQVYDGDNEQFF.

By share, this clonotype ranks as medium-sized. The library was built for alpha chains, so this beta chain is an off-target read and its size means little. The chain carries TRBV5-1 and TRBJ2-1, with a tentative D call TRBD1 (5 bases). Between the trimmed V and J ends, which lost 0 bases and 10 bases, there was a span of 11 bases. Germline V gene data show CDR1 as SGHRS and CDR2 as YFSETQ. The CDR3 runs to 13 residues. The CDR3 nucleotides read TGCGCCAGCAGCTTGGAAGTGGGGCAGGAGCAGTTCTTC. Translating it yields CASSLEVGQEQFF.

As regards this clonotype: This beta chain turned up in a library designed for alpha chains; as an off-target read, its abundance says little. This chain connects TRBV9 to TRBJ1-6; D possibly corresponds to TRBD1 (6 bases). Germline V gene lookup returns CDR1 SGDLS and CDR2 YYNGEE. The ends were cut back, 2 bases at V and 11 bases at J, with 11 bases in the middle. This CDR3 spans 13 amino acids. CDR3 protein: CASSVGQGTPLHF. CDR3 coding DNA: TGTGCCAGCAGCGTTGGGCAGGGGACACCCCTCCACTTT.

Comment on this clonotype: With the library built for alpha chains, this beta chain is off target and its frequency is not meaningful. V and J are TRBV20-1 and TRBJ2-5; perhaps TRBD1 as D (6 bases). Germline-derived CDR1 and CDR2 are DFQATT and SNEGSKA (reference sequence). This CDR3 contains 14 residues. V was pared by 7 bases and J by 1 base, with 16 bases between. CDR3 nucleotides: TGCAGTGGCCACAGGGCTGAGTCCCAAGAGACCCAGTACTTC. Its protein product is CSGHRAESQETQYF.

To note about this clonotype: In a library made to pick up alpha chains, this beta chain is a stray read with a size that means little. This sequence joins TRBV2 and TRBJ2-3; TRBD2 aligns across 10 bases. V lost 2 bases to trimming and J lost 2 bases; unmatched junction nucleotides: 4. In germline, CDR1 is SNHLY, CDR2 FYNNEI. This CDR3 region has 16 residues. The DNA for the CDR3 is TGTGCCAGCAGTGAACCGCTAGCGGGGGACACAGATACGCAGTATTTT. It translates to CASSEPLAGDTDTQYF.

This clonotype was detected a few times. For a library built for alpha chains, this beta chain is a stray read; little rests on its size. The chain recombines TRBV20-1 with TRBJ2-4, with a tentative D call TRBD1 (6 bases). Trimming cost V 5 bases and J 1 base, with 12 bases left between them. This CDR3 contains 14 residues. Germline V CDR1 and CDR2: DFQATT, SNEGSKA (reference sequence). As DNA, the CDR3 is TGCAGTGCTGTGGACAGACGGGCCAAAAACATTCAGTACTTC. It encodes CSAVDRRAKNIQYF.

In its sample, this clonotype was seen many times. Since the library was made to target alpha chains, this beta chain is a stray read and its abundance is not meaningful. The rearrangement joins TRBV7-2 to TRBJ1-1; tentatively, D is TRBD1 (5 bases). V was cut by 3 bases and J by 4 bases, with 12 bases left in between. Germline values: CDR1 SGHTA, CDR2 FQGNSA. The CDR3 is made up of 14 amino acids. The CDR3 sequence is CASSFGGSVTEAFF. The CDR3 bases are TGTGCCAGCAGCTTCGGGGGATCGGTCACTGAAGCTTTCTTT. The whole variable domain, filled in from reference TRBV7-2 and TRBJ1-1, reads GAGVSQSPSNKVTEKGKDVELRCDPISGHTALYWYRQSLGQGLEFLIYFQGNSAPDKSGLPSDRFSAERTGGSVSTLTIQRTQQEDSAVYLCASSFGGSVTEAFFGQGTRLTVV.

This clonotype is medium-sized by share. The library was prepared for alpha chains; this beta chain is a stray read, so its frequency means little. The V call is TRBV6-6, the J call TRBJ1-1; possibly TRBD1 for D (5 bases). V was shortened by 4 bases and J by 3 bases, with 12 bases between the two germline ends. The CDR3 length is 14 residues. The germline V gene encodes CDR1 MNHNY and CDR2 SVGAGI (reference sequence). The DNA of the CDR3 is TGTGCCAGCAGTTTCGACCCAGGGTACACTGAAGCTTTCTTT. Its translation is CASSFDPGYTEAFF.

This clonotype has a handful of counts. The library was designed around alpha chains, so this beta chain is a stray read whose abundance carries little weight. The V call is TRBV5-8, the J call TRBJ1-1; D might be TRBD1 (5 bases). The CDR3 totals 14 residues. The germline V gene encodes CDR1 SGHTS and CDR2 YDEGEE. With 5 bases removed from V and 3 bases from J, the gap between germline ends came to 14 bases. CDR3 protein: CASRWGDKDTEAFF. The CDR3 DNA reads TGTGCCAGCAGATGGGGGGATAAGGACACTGAAGCTTTCTTT.

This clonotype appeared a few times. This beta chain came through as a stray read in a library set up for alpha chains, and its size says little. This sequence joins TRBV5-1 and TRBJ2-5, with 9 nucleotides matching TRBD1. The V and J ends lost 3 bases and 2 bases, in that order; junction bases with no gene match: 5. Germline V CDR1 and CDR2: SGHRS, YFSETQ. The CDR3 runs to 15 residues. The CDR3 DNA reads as TGCGCCAGCAGCTCGACGGGACAGGGACAAGAGACCCAGTACTTC. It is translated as CASSSTGQGQETQYF.

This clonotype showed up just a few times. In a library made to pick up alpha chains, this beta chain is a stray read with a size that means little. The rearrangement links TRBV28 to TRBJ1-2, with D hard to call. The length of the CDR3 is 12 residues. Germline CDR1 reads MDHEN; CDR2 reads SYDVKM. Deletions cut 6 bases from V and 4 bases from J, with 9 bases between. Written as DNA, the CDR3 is TGTGCCAGCAGCCCAATCATCTATGGCTACACCTTC. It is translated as CASSPIIYGYTF.

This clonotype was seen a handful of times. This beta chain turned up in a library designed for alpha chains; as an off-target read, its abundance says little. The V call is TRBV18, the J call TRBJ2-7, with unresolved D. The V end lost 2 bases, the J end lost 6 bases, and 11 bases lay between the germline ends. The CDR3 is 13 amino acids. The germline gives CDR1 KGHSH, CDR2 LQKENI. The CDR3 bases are TGTGCCAGCTCACCAGGGCAATTCGGCGAGCAGTACTTC. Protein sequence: CASSPGQFGEQYF. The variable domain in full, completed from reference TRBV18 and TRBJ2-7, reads NAGVMQNPRHLVRRRGQEARLRCSPMKGHSHVYWYRQLPEEGLKFMVYLQKENIIDESGMPKERFSAEFPKEGPSILRIQQVVRGDSAAYFCASSPGQFGEQYFGPGTRLTVT.

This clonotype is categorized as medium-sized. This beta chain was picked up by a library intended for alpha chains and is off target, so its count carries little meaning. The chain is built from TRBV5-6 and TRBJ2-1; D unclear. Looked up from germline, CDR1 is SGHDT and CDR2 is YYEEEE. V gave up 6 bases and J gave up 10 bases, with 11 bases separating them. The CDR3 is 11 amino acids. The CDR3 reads CASTSLREQFF. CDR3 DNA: TGTGCCAGCACCAGTCTCCGAGAGCAGTTCTTC.

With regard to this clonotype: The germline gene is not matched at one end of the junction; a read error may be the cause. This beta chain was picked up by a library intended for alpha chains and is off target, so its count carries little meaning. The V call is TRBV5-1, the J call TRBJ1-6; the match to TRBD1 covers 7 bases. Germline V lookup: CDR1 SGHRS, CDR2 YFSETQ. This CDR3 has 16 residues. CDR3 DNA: TGCGCCAGCAGTATCGAAGGGGGCTCCTATAATTCATCCCTCCACTTT. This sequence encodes CASSIEGGSYNSSLHF.

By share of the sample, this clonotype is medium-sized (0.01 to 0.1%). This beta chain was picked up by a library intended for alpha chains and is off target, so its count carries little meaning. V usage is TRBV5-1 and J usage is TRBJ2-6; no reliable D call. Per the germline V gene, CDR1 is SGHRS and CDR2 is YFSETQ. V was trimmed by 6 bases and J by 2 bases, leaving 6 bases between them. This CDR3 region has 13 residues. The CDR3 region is CASTTAGANVLTF. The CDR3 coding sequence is TGCGCCAGCACTACCGCTGGGGCCAACGTCCTGACTTTC.

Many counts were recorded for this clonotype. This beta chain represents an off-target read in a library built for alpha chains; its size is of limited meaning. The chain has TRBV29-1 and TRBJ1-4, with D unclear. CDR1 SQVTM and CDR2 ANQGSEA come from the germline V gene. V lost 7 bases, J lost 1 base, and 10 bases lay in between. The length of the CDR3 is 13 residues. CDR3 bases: TGCAGCGCCACAGAGGGAACTAATGAAAAACTGTTTTTT. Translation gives CSATEGTNEKLFF.

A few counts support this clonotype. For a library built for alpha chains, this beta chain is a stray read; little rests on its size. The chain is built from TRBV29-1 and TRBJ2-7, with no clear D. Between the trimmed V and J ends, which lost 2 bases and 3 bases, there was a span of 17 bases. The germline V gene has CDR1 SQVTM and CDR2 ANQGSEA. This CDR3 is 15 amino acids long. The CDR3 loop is CSVEPAAGVNYEQYF. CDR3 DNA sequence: TGCAGCGTTGAACCGGCGGCAGGAGTTAACTACGAGCAGTACTTC.

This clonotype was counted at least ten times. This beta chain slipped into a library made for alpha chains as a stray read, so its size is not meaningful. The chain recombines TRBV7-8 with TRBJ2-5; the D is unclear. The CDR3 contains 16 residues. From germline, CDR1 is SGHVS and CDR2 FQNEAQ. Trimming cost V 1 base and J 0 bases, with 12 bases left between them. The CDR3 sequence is CASSLGPPEYQETQYF. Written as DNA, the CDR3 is TGTGCCAGCAGCTTAGGTCCGCCTGAGTACCAAGAGACCCAGTACTTC.

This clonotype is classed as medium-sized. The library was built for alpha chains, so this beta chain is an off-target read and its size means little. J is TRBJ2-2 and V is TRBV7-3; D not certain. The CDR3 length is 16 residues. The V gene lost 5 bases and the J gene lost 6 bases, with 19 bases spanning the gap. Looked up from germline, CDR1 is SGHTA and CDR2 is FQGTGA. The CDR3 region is CASSPYPEARAGELFF. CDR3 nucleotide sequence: TGTGCCAGCAGCCCCTACCCCGAGGCCCGGGCCGGGGAGCTGTTTTTT.

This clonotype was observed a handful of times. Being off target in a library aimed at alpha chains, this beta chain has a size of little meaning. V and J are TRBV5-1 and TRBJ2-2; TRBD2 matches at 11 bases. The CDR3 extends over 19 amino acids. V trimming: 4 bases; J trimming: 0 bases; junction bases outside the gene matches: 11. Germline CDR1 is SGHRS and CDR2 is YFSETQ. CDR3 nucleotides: TGCGCCAGCAGCCTAAGACAGACTAGCGGGGCCTCGAACACCGGGGAGCTGTTTTTT. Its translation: CASSLRQTSGASNTGELFF.